This passage covers 5 T cell receptor beta chains from one sample sequenced in a study of blood T cells in healthy people across ages. Primers used in a second PCR of roughly 7 to 11 cycles were a sample-barcoded 5' primer and a J-beta primer mix. One entry per CDR3 protein, called by TCRdb with MiXCR from the 5' RACE reads. The table records about 800,000 distinct CDR3 sequences, approximately 25% of them present only once. These data are also associated with another study on T cells of mothers and their children.

What was sequenced was blood. Receptor source: a boy younger than 18 in good health.

This chain links TRBV2 with TRBJ1-1, with unresolved D. Germline V gene data show CDR1 as SNHLY and CDR2 as FYNNEI. Between the trimmed V and J ends, which lost 8 bases and 6 bases, there was a span of 4 bases. The CDR3 is made up of 9 amino acids. In DNA form, the CDR3 reads TGTGCCAGCTTGGCTGAAGCTTTCTTT. Protein: CASLAEAFF.

The gene calls are TRBV6-2 or TRBV6-3 and TRBJ1-5; D remains ambiguous. V was pared by 8 bases and J by 2 bases, with 7 bases between. The CDR3 is 12 residues long. Looked up from germline, CDR1 is MNHEY and CDR2 is SVGEGT. Written as DNA, the CDR3 is TGTGCCAGCGGAAGGGGCAATCAGCCCCAGCATTTT. It is translated as CASGRGNQPQHF.

There are many counts of this clonotype. This chain uses TRBV20-1 with TRBJ2-1; tentatively, D is TRBD1 (6 bases). The end of the DNA aligns better with TRBJ2-7, so the J call may be wrong. Per the germline V gene, CDR1 is DFQATT and CDR2 is SNEGSKA (reference sequence). The CDR3 covers 12 residues. The CDR3 nucleotides are TGCAGTGCTACAGGACAGTCTTACGAGCAGTACTTC. Protein sequence: CSATGQSYEQYF.

Note on this clonotype: A junction boundary mismatches the germline segment, possibly from a read error. The genes are TRBV12-3 or TRBV12-4 and TRBJ2-7; D remains unclear. The CDR3 totals 11 residues. CDR3 bases: TGTCCCAGCAGTTTAGGGTACGAGCAGTACTTC. Protein product: CPSSLGYEQYF.

J is TRBJ2-1 and V is TRBV5-5, with D hard to call. Trimming took off 3 bases at V and 5 bases at J, with 9 bases between the two ends. This CDR3 has 13 amino acids. Per the germline V gene, CDR1 is SGHKS and CDR2 is YYEKEE (reference sequence). The CDR3 coding sequence is TGTGCCAGCAGCTCGTCTTGGGACAATGAGCAGTTCTTC. Translation: CASSSSWDNEQFF.